This T cell receptor (beta chain) originates from a study of OX40 agonist ivuxolimab in advanced cancers. Trimming cost V 6 bases and J 3 bases; bases outside gene matches: 10. This CDR3 spans 16 amino acids. CDR1 is MNHEY and CDR2 is SMNVEV in the germline V gene (reference sequence). Generated by immunoSEQ multiplex PCR, the TCRdb table keeps only in-frame clones and is missing some. The table shows over 50,000 clones, with approximately 91% occurring only once. The source of this sequence is an adult with an advanced solid tumor such as melanoma, head and neck, liver or kidney cancer. Sequences were derived from CD4+ or CD8+ T cells sorted from blood, sampled in a trial of the OX40 agonist ivuxolimab. The gene calls are TRBV27 and TRBJ2-7, with 11 bases lining up with TRBD2. The CDR3 coding sequence is TGTGCCAGCAGCGTTAGCGGGAGGGCCGCAAACTACGAGCAGTACTTC. Translating it yields CASSVSGRAANYEQYF.